These T cell receptor beta chains were read from a single sample in a study of T cells in Graves' hyperthyroidism and ophthalmopathy. Each CDR3 protein gets one entry after TCRdb re-called the multiplex PCR reads with MiXCR. Of a few hundred thousand distinct CDR3 sequences listed, 16% are singletons. The sequenced sample was blood. These receptors originate from a woman in her 40s with Graves' ophthalmopathy. The CDR3 runs from the conserved cysteine through the conserved F or W. Fields, in order: V gene, J gene, D gene, clone size, CDR3 DNA, CDR3 protein. D genes are given only for firm matches. Size is omitted from some rows. Given values are once, few, many or a class for expanded clones.

TRBV12-3/TRBV12-4	TRBJ1-1	TRBD1	many	TGTGCCAGCACCAGGGGGTACGACACTGAAGCTTTCTTT	CASTRGYDTEAFF
TRBV7-9	TRBJ1-1	TRBD1	.	TGTGCCAGCAGCTTGACAGGGACTGACTGGGGCACTGAAGCTTTCTTT	CASSLTGTDWGTEAFF
TRBV6-1	TRBJ1-1	.	few	TGTGCCAGCAGTTCGTCCGTCGGGACGTCGAACACTGAAGCTTTCTTT	CASSSSVGTSNTEAFF
TRBV28	TRBJ2-7	.	many	TGTGCCAGCAGTTCAGGGAGTGTGGATTACGAGCAGTACTTC	CASSSGSVDYEQYF
TRBV6-1	TRBJ2-7	.	many	TGTGCCAGCAGTGATTCTGAGACCTACGAGCAGTACTTC	CASSDSETYEQYF
TRBV18	TRBJ2-5	.	many	TGTGCCAGCTCAGGGCCGGAAGGACACCAGTACTTC	CASSGPEGHQYF
TRBV29-1	TRBJ2-5	TRBD1	many	TGCAGCGTCCTGACAGGGGGGAGAGGAGAGACCCAGTACTTC	CSVLTGGRGETQYF
TRBV18	TRBJ2-1	.	many	TGTGCCAGCTCACCCACGGGAGCAAATGAGCAGTTCTTC	CASSPTGANEQFF
TRBV18	TRBJ1-1	.	.	TGTGCCAGCTCACCCGGGGGCATAAAGGGCACTGAAGCTTTCTTT	CASSPGGIKGTEAFF
TRBV5-1	TRBJ1-6	.	few	TGCGCCAGCACCGCCGATGGGGACATCTCTTCACCCCTCCACTTT	CASTADGDISSPLHF
TRBV20-1	TRBJ2-7	.	many	TGCAGTGCTGATCCGACGGCAAGCTCCTACGAGCAGTACTTC	CSADPTASSYEQYF
TRBV10-3	TRBJ2-1	.	.	TGTGCCATCAGTGAGAGGCAGCAGCAGTTCTTC	CAISERQQQFF
TRBV6-1	TRBJ2-3	.	.	TGTGCCAGCACCCCCCGTGGAGATACGCAGTATTTT	CASTPRGDTQYF
TRBV20-1	TRBJ2-3	.	many	TGCAGTGCTAGAGCCGAGTTGGATACGCAGTATTTT	CSARAELDTQYF